The 19 T cell receptor beta chains listed next were all sequenced from one sample in a study of control samples from healthy donors and cancer patients. This table comes from immunoSEQ multiplex PCR, and its TCRdb copy is limited to in-frame clones, with some not included. Among 140,000 to 150,000 clones, approximately 91% were seen once, and the ten largest hold 4.9%. The sample consisted of blood. All receptors derive from a man aged 25-45 years in good health.

This chain uses TRBV7-9 with TRBJ2-4; no firm D call. Trimming pared 4 bases from V and 2 bases from J, leaving 12 bases between. The length of the CDR3 is 15 residues. CDR1 SEHNR and CDR2 FQNEAQ come from the germline V gene (reference sequence). CDR3: CASSSSGTSKNIQYF. The CDR3 bases are TGTGCCAGCAGCTCCTCCGGAACCTCCAAAAACATTCAGTACTTC.

The chain couples TRBV2 to TRBJ2-3, with D hard to call. This CDR3 comprises 14 residues. The germline V and J ends were trimmed by 8 bases and 1 base, with 13 bases remaining between them. Germline V gene lookup returns CDR1 SNHLY and CDR2 FYNNEI. CDR3 in DNA: TGTGCCAGCGGAAGACTTTTTCGCACAGATACGCAGTATTTT. Translation: CASGRLFRTDTQYF.

A note on this clone: This sample also contains other DNA sequences that code for the same CDR3. The genes are TRBV4-3 and TRBJ2-3, with a possible D match to TRBD1 (5 bases). Trimming shortened V by 0 bases and J by 6 bases, and 10 bases separated the two germline ends. Looked up from germline, CDR1 is LGHNA and CDR2 is YSLEER. The CDR3 has 14 amino acids. CDR3 loop: CASSQDRSGDTQYF. The CDR3 nucleotides are TGCGCCAGCAGCCAAGATCGGTCAGGGGATACGCAGTATTTT.

This clone has just a few counts. The chain uses TRBV24-1 and TRBJ1-4, with D maybe TRBD1 (5 bases). Trimming took off 5 bases at V and 8 bases at J, with 11 bases between the two ends. The CDR3 covers 13 residues. CDR1 is KGHDR, CDR2 SFDVKD, per germline. Here the CDR3 reads CATSAGGNEKLFF. In DNA form, the CDR3 reads TGTGCCACCAGTGCGGGGGGAAACGAAAAACTGTTTTTT.

This clone showed up just once. One end of the junction is discordant with germline, which a read error may explain. The J gene is TRBJ2-5, the V gene TRBV7-7; D possibly matches TRBD1 or TRBD2 (5 bases each). Germline lookup yields CDR1 SSHAT and CDR2 FNYEAQ (reference sequence). The CDR3 runs to 15 residues. In DNA, the CDR3 is TGTGCTAGCAGCAATGGGGGATCTCAATTGGGGACCCAGTACTTC. Its translation is CASSNGGSQLGTQYF.

This sequence joins TRBV29-1 and TRBJ2-3; tentatively, D is TRBD1 or TRBD2 (5 bases each). The CDR3 loop spans 14 amino acids. Trimming left V 4 bases short and J 12 bases short, with 23 bases between. Germline values: CDR1 SQVTM, CDR2 ANQGSEA. CDR3 sequence: CSVVLRPTGTQQYF. The DNA of the CDR3 is TGCAGCGTTGTACTTCGTCCGACGGGGACCCAACAGTATTTT.

The rearrangement uses TRBV12-3 or TRBV12-4 and TRBJ1-5; perhaps TRBD1 as D (5 bases). The CDR3 covers 13 residues. Trimming left V 7 bases short and J 9 bases short, with 16 bases between. The DNA of the CDR3 is TGTGCCAGCAAAATGGAGGGAAGGGGGCCCCAGCATTTT. Protein product: CASKMEGRGPQHF.

V and J are TRBV6-5 and TRBJ2-5; D remains unclear. The CDR3 runs to 10 residues. Germline V lookup: CDR1 MNHEY, CDR2 SVGAGI. With 7 bases removed from V and 4 bases from J, the gap between germline ends came to 4 bases. CDR3 bases: TGTGCCAGCAAGGGAGAGACCCAGTACTTC. This sequence encodes CASKGETQYF.

The V gene is TRBV7-9, the J gene TRBJ1-2, with TRBD1 matching over 8 bases. The CDR3 consists of 13 residues. In germline, CDR1 is SEHNR, CDR2 FQNEAQ (reference sequence). V lost 5 bases to trimming and J lost 7 bases; unmatched junction nucleotides: 6. The CDR3 region has the DNA TGTGCCAGCAGCGGGACAGGTCAGGGTGGCTACACCTTC. This encodes CASSGTGQGGYTF.

This clone occurred once. The J gene is TRBJ1-4, the V gene TRBV19, with a tentative D call TRBD1 (6 bases). V lost 5 bases to trimming and J lost 5 bases, with 9 bases between them. The V gene's germline CDR1 is LNHDA and CDR2 SQIVND (reference sequence). The CDR3 spans 13 residues. The CDR3 region is CASSDRPNEKLFF. CDR3 in DNA: TGTGCCAGTAGTGACAGGCCAAATGAAAAACTGTTTTTT.

This clone was observed a single time. This chain links TRBV5-1 with TRBJ2-5, with TRBD2 matching 10 bases. The CDR3 contains 16 residues. V lost 0 bases, J lost 1 base, and 3 bases stayed unmatched. Looked up from germline, CDR1 is SGHRS and CDR2 is YFSETQ. Here the CDR3 DNA reads TGCGCCAGCAGCTTGGGACTAGCGGGCGCCCAAGAGACCCAGTACTTC. The encoded protein is CASSLGLAGAQETQYF.

The chain links TRBV19 to TRBJ2-1; 10 positions agree with TRBD2. J lost 5 bases, V lost 3 bases, and 7 bases had no gene match. This CDR3 is 16 amino acids long. The germline CDR1 and CDR2 sequences are LNHDA and SQIVND (reference sequence). CDR3 protein: CASSIRASGRDNEQFF. In DNA, the CDR3 is TGTGCCAGTAGTATTAGGGCTAGCGGGAGAGACAATGAGCAGTTCTTC.

V and J are TRBV7-9 and TRBJ1-5; no firm D call. The V and J ends lost 1 base and 6 bases respectively, with 7 bases between them. In germline, CDR1 is SEHNR, CDR2 FQNEAQ (reference sequence). The CDR3 covers 13 residues. CDR3: CASSLDKGQPQHF. DNA for the CDR3: TGTGCCAGCAGCTTAGACAAAGGTCAGCCCCAGCATTTT. Complete variable domain (other parts from reference TRBV7-9 and TRBJ1-5): DTGVSQNPRHKITKRGQNVTFRCDPISEHNRLYWYRQTLGQGPEFLTYFQNEAQLEKSRLLSDRFSAERPKGSFSTLEIQRTEQGDSAMYLCASSLDKGQPQHFGDGTRLSIL.

V and J are TRBV15 and TRBJ2-3; possible D gene TRBD2, 6 bases. Trimming stripped 6 bases from V and 0 bases from J, with 22 bases between. The CDR3 is 18 residues long. CDR1 is LNHNV and CDR2 is YYDKDF in the germline V gene (reference sequence). CDR3: CATRPGLELIASTDTQYF. As DNA, the CDR3 is TGTGCCACCAGACCGGGACTGGAATTAATTGCTAGCACAGATACGCAGTATTTT.

This rearrangement joins TRBV5-5 to TRBJ1-5; D call uncertain. The germline V gene has CDR1 SGHKS and CDR2 YYEKEE (reference sequence). The CDR3 spans 14 residues. The V gene lost 4 bases and the J gene lost 1 base, with 9 bases spanning the gap. The CDR3, as DNA: TGTGCCAGCAGCCGCGAAGGGAGCAATCAGCCCCAGCATTTT. It translates to CASSREGSNQPQHF.

The genes are TRBV5-4 and TRBJ2-1; D possibly corresponds to TRBD1 (5 bases). CDR3 length: 13 residues. Trimming took 2 bases from V and 4 from J, leaving 7 bases between them. CDR1 and CDR2 (germline): SGHNT, YYREEE (reference sequence). This CDR3 is CASSFTGYNEQFF. CDR3 nucleotides: TGTGCCAGCAGCTTTACAGGATACAATGAGCAGTTCTTC.

This clone was observed a handful of times. This chain joins TRBV2 and TRBJ2-1; 8 bases match TRBD2. In germline, CDR1 is SNHLY, CDR2 FYNNEI. This CDR3 contains 15 residues. The V gene end was trimmed by 6 bases and the J gene end by 7 bases; junction bases not matched to a gene: 11. The CDR3 sequence: CASSLIRTSWNEQFF. The CDR3 nucleotides are TGTGCCAGCAGCCTGATTAGGACTAGCTGGAATGAGCAGTTCTTC. Drawing the rest from reference TRBV2 and TRBJ2-1, the complete variable domain is EPEVTQTPSHQVTQMGQEVILRCVPISNHLYFYWYRQILGQKVEFLVSFYNNEISEKSEIFDDQFSVERPDGSNFTLKIRSTKLEDSAMYFCASSLIRTSWNEQFFGPGTRLTVL.

The chain couples TRBV24-1 to TRBJ2-2; 9 nucleotides align to TRBD1. V gave up 11 bases and J gave up 3 bases; unmatched junction bases: 6. CDR3 length: 14 residues. Germline CDR1 is KGHDR and CDR2 is SFDVKD. Here the CDR3 reads CASGDRGYTGELFF. In DNA, the CDR3 is TGTGCCAGCGGAGACAGGGGGTACACCGGGGAGCTGTTTTTT.

V usage is TRBV6-2 or TRBV6-3 and J usage is TRBJ2-3, with D unresolved. Trimming pared 4 bases from V and 2 bases from J, leaving 7 bases between. Germline values: CDR1 MNHEY, CDR2 SVGEGT. The CDR3 spans 13 residues. CDR3 loop: CASSLRVTDTQYF. CDR3 in DNA: TGTGCCAGCAGTTTACGGGTCACAGATACGCAGTATTTT.